This T cell receptor (beta chain) was captured by sequencing in a study of blood T cell repertoires in COVID-19. Study-wide context: Acute-phase and convalescent COVID-19 samples originated in the United States, Italy and Spain.

Only a few counts were recorded for this clone. Per the authors' pipeline: The authors estimated nucleated cell counts from reference gene primer amplification. The protocol was immunoSEQ multiplex PCR, while the TCRdb copy is restricted to in-frame clones and leaves out a portion. V and J calls plus clone size are reproduced from that table; the DNA served to infer D and trimming. Here the sample spans approximately 62,000 clones, 76% being singletons. J gave up 8 bases and V 6 bases, and 10 bases lay outside the gene matches. Germline V gene data show CDR1 as ENHRY and CDR2 as SYGVKD. The CDR3 runs to 14 residues.

The sequencing input was peripheral blood. The rearrangement joins TRBV10-3 to TRBJ1-2, with TRBD1 matching 9 bases. This sequence was found in a woman in her forties or fifties with active or convalescent COVID-19. The CDR3 reads CAIRAGQGIGGYTF. The DNA for the CDR3 is TGTGCCATCAGGGCGGGACAGGGAATCGGCGGCTACACCTTC.